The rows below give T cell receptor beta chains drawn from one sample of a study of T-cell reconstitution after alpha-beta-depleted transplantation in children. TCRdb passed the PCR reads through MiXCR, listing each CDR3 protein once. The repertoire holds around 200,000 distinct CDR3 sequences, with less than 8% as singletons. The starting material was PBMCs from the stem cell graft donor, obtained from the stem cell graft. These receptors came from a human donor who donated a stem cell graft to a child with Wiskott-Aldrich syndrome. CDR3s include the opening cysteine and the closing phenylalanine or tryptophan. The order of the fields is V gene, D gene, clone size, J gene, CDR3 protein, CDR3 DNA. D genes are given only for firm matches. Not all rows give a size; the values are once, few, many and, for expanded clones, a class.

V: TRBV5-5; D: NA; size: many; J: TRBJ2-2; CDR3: CASSLLAGIGNGELFF; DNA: TGTGCCAGCAGCTTGTTGGCAGGGATTGGTAACGGGGAGCTGTTTTTT
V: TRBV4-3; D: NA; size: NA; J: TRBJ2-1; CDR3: CASSQYRAYNEQFF; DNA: TGCGCCAGCAGCCAGTACAGGGCCTACAATGAGCAGTTCTTC
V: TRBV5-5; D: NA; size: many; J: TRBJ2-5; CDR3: CASSLVTRRQETQYF; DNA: TGTGCCAGCAGCTTGGTGACGCGAAGACAAGAGACCCAGTACTTC
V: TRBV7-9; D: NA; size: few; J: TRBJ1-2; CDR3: CASSSLLSTNYGYTF; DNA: TGTGCCAGCAGCTCATTACTATCTACTAACTATGGCTACACCTTC
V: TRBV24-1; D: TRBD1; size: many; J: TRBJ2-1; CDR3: CATSDTDPRGTGVDNEQFF; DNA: TGTGCCACCAGTGACACCGACCCCAGGGGGACAGGGGTCGACAATGAGCAGTTCTTC
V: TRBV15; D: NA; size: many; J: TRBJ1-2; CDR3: CATSRGGQSEGGYTF; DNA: TGTGCCACCAGCAGAGGTGGACAGTCAGAAGGCGGCTACACCTTC
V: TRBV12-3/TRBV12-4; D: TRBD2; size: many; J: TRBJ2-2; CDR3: CASSSGSHPGSGELFF; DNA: TGTGCCAGCAGTAGCGGGAGTCACCCCGGGAGCGGGGAGCTGTTTTTT
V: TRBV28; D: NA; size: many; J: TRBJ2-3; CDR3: CASRMSLTDTQYF; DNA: TGTGCCAGCAGAATGAGTCTCACAGATACGCAGTATTTT
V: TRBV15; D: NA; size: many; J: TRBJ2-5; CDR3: CATSGDLQETQYF; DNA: TGTGCCACCAGCGGAGACCTACAAGAGACCCAGTACTTC
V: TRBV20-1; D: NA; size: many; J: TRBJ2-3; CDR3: CSAGLRSTDTQYF; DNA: TGCAGTGCTGGACTGCGGTCCACAGATACGCAGTATTTT
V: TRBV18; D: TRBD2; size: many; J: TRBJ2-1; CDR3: CASSTSGAGNEQFF; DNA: TGTGCCAGCTCGACTAGCGGGGCCGGCAATGAGCAGTTCTTC
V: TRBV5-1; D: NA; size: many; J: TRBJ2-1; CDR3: CASNNLWDNEQFF; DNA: TGCGCCAGCAACAACCTATGGGACAATGAGCAGTTCTTC
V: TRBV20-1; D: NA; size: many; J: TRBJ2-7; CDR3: CSAHGGLAKSYEQYF; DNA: TGCAGTGCCCACGGGGGGCTAGCTAAATCCTACGAGCAGTACTTC
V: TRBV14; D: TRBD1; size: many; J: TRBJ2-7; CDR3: CASSPWDSSYEQYF; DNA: TGTGCCAGCAGCCCTTGGGACAGCTCCTACGAGCAGTACTTC
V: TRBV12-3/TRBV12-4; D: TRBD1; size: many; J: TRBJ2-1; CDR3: CASSSWGQGNEQFF; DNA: TGTGCCAGCAGTTCCTGGGGACAGGGGAATGAGCAGTTCTTC
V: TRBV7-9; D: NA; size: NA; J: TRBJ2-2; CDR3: CASSSDYRGTGELFF; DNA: TGTGCCAGCAGCTCAGACTACCGAGGCACCGGGGAGCTGTTTTTT
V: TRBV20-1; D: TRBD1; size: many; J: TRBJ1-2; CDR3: CSARGQGSRYGYTF; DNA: TGCAGTGCTAGAGGACAGGGGAGCCGTTATGGCTACACCTTC
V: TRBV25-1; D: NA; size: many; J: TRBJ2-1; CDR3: CASRGYNEQFF; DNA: TGTGCCAGCCGGGGGTACAATGAGCAGTTCTTC
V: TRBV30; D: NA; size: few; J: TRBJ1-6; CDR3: CAWNVDLGGSPLHF; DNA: TGTGCCTGGAACGTGGATCTTGGTGGCTCACCCCTCCACTTT
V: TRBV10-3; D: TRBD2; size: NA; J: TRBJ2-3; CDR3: CAISGTSGSSTDTQYF; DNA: TGTGCCATCAGTGGGACTAGCGGGAGTTCTACAGATACGCAGTATTTT
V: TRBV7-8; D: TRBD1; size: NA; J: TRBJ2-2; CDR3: CASNLGGTGGYTGELFF; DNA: TGTGCCAGCAACTTAGGAGGGACAGGGGGCTATACCGGGGAGCTGTTTTTT
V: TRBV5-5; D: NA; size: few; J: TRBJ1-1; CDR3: CASSLEGIPNTEAFF; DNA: TGTGCCAGCAGCTTGGAGGGCATCCCGAACACTGAAGCTTTCTTT
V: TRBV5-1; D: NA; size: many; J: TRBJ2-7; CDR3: CASSLTGWDEQYF; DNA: TGCGCCAGCAGCTTGACAGGATGGGACGAGCAGTACTTC
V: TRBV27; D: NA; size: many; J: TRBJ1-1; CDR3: CASSLSSGFTEAFF; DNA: TGTGCCAGCAGTTTAAGCTCTGGGTTCACTGAAGCTTTCTTT
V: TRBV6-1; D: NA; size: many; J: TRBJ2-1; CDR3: CASRKEAGTNNEQFF; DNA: TGTGCCAGCCGTAAAGAGGCAGGGACGAACAATGAGCAGTTCTTC
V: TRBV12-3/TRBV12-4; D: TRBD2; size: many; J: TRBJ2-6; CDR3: CASSWEGPISGANVLTF; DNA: TGTGCCAGCAGTTGGGAGGGCCCCATCTCTGGGGCCAACGTCCTGACTTTC
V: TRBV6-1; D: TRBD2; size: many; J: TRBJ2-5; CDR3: CASRFGRSSGRGGETQYF; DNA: TGTGCCAGCAGATTCGGAAGGTCCAGCGGGAGGGGGGGAGAGACCCAGTACTTC
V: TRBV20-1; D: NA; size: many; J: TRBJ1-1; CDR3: CSANQGLSSEAFF; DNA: TGCAGTGCTAACCAGGGCCTGTCGTCTGAAGCTTTCTTT
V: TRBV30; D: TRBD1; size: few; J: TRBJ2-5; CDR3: CAWNTGVGETQYF; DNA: TGTGCCTGGAATACAGGGGTTGGGGAGACCCAGTACTTC
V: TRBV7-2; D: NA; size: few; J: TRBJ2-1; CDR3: CASSLAGQGPSNNEQFF; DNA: TGTGCCAGCAGCTTAGCAGGCCAGGGCCCCTCAAACAATGAGCAGTTCTTC
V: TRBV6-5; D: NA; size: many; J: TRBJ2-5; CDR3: CASSYFLGLETQYF; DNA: TGTGCCAGCAGTTACTTTCTGGGGCTAGAGACCCAGTACTTC
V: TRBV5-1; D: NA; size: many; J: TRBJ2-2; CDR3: CATSSDPSRNTGELFF; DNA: TGCGCCACCAGCTCCGACCCCTCGAGGAACACCGGGGAGCTGTTTTTT
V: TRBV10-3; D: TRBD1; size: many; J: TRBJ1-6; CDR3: CAISEFPGQGAHF; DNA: TGTGCCATCAGTGAGTTTCCGGGACAGGGGGCTCACTTT
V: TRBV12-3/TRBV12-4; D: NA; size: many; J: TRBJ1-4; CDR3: CAINTGLGEKLFF; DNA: TGTGCCATCAACACAGGGCTCGGTGAAAAACTGTTTTTT
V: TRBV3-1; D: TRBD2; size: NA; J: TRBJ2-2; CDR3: CAICLTSGRGGQFTGELFF; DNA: TGTGCCATCTGTTTAACCTCGGGCCGGGGAGGGCAATTCACCGGGGAGCTGTTTTTT
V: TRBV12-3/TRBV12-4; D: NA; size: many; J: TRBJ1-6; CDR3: CASRRMNSPLHF; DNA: TGTGCCAGCAGACGTATGAATTCACCCCTCCACTTT
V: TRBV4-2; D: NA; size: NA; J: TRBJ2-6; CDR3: CASSQDWALGSGANVLTF; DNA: TGTGCCAGCAGCCAAGATTGGGCCCTAGGATCTGGGGCCAACGTCCTGACTTTC
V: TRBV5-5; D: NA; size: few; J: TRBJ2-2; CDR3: CASSLGPGREAGELFF; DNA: TGTGCCAGCAGCTTGGGCCCCGGGCGAGAAGCGGGGGAGCTGTTTTTT
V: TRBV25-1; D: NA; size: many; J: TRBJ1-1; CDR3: CASSESGRKKEAFF; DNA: TGTGCCAGCAGTGAAAGTGGGCGGAAGAAAGAAGCTTTCTTT
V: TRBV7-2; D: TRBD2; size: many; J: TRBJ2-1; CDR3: CASSLTSPMYNEQFF; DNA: TGTGCCAGCAGCTTGACTAGCCCTATGTACAATGAGCAGTTCTTC
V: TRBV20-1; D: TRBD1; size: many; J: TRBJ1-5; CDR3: CSAGDRDQPQHF; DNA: TGCAGTGCTGGGGACAGGGATCAGCCCCAGCATTTT
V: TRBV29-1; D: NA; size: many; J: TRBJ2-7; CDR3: CSVSRNIGGGSYEQYF; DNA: TGCAGCGTTTCCCGGAACATAGGGGGAGGGTCCTACGAGCAGTACTTC
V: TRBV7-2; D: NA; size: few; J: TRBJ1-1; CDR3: CASSLGGTSGAEAFF; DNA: TGTGCCAGCAGCTTAGGTGGGACTTCAGGGGCTGAAGCTTTCTTT
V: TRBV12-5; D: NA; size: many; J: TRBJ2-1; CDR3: CASGFGTIEGEQFF; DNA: TGTGCTAGTGGCTTTGGTACGATAGAGGGGGAGCAGTTCTTC
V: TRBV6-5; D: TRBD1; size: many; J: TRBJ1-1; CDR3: CASRPIGTGPVNTEAFF; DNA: TGTGCCAGCAGGCCCATCGGGACAGGCCCTGTGAACACTGAAGCTTTCTTT
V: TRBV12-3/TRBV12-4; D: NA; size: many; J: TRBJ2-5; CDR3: CASSWGEETQYF; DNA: TGTGCCAGCAGTTGGGGGGAAGAGACCCAGTACTTC
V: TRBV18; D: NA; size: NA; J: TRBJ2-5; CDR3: CASSEGTGTETQYF; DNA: TGTGCCAGCTCAGAAGGGACGGGGACAGAGACCCAGTACTTC
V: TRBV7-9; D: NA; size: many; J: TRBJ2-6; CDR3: CASSLQGLGANVLTF; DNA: TGTGCCAGCAGCTTACAGGGTCTAGGGGCCAACGTCCTGACTTTC
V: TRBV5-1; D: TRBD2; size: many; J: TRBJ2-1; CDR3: CASSLDLAGSNEQFF; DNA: TGCGCCAGCAGCTTGGATCTAGCGGGGAGCAATGAGCAGTTCTTC